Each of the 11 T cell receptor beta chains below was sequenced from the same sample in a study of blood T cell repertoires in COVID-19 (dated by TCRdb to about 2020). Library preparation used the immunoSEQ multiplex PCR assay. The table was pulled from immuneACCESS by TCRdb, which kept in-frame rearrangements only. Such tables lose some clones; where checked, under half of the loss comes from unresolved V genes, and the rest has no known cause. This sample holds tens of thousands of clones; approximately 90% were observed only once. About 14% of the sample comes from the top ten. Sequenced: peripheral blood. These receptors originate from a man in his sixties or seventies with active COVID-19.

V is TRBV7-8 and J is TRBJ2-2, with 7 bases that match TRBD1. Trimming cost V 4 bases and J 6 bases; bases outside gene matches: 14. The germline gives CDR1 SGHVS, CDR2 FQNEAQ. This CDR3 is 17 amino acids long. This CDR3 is CASSSSGTDGWAGELFF. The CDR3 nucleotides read TGTGCCAGCAGCTCCTCCGGGACAGATGGTTGGGCCGGGGAGCTGTTTTTT.

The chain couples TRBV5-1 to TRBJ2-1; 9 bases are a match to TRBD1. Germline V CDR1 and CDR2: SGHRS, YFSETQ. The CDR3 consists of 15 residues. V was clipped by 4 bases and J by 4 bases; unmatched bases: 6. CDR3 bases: TGCGCCAGCAGCGAAACAGGGGGCGCGTACAATGAGCAGTTCTTC. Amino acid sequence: CASSETGGAYNEQFF.

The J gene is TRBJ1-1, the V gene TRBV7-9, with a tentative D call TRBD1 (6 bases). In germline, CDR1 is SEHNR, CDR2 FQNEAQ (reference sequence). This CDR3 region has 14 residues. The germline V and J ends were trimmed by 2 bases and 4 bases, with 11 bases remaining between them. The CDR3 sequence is CASSLTQGSTEAFF. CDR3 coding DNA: TGTGCCAGCAGCTTAACACAGGGATCCACTGAAGCTTTCTTT.

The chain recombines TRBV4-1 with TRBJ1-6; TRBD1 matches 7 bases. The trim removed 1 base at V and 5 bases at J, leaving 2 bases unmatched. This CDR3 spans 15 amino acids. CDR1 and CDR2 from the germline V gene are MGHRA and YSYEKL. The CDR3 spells CASSQVDRNNSPLHF. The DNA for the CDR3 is TGCGCCAGCAGCCAAGTGGACAGGAATAATTCACCCCTCCACTTT.

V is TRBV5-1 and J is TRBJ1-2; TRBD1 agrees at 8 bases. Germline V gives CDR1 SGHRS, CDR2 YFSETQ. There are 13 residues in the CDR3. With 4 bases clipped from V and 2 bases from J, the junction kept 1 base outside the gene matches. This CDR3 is CASSPGGNYGYTF. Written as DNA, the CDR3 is TGCGCCAGCAGCCCAGGGGGCAACTATGGCTACACCTTC.

The CDR3 loop reads CASRQLGDHGTNEQYF. CDR3 nucleotides: TGTGCCAGCAGACAATTAGGGGACCATGGGACTAACGAGCAGTACTTC. The chain combines TRBV11-2 with TRBJ2-7, with TRBD2 matching over 7 bases. CDR3 size: 16 residues. Trimming at V came to 6 bases and at J to 5 bases, leaving 16 bases not matched to a gene. Germline CDR1 SGHAT, CDR2 FQNNGV.

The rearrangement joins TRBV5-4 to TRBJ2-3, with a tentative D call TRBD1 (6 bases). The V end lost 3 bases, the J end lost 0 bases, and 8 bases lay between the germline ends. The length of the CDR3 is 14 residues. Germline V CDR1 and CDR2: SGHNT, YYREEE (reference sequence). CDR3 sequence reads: CASSSGQSTDTQYF. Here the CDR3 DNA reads TGTGCCAGCAGCTCCGGACAGAGCACAGATACGCAGTATTTT. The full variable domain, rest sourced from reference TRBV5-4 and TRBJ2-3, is ETGVTQSPTHLIKTRGQQVTLRCSSQSGHNTVSWYQQALGQGPQFIFQYYREEENGRGNFPPRFSGLQFPNYSSELNVNALELDDSALYLCASSSGQSTDTQYFGPGTRLTVL.

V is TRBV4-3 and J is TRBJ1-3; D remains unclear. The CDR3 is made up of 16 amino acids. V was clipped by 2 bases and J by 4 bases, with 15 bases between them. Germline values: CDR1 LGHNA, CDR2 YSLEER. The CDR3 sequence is CASSQSANSPGNTIYF. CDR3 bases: TGCGCCAGCAGCCAATCGGCCAATAGCCCCGGAAACACCATATATTTT.

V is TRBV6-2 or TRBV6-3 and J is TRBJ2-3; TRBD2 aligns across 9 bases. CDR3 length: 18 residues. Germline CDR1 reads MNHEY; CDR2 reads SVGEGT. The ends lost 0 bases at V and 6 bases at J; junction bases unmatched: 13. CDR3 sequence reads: CASSYSHMRGGRLDTQYF. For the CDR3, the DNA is TGTGCCAGCAGTTACTCCCATATGCGGGGGGGACGATTGGATACGCAGTATTTT.

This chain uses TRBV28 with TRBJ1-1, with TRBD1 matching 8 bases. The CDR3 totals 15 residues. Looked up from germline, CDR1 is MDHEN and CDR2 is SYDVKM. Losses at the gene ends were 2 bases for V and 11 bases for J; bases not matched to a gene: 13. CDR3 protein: CASSLRRGLKLEAFF. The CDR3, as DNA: TGTGCCAGCAGTTTACGCAGGGGGCTTAAGCTTGAGGCTTTCTTT. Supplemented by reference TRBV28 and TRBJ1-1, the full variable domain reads DVKVTQSSRYLVKRTGEKVFLECVQDMDHENMFWYRQDPGLGLRLIYFSYDVKMKEKGDIPEGYSVSREKKERFSLILESASTNQTSMYLCASSLRRGLKLEAFFGQGTRLTVV.

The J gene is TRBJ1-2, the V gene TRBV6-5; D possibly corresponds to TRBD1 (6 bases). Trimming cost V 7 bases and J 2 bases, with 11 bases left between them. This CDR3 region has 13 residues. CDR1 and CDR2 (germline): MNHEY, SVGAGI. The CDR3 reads CASTRTVNYGYTF. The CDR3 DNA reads TGTGCCAGCACCCGGACAGTGAACTATGGCTACACCTTC.